This T cell receptor beta chain emerged from a study of blood T cell repertoires in COVID-19. Background on the study: Italy, Spain and the United States were the sources of the convalescent and acute COVID-19 samples. From T cells, B-cell-depleted T cells, or PBMCs came the material, which was cDNA or gDNA.

CDR1 is SQVTM and CDR2 is ANQGSEA in the germline V gene. The CDR3 length is 14 residues. The V end lost 3 bases, the J end lost 1 base, and 10 bases lay between the germline ends. Individuals drawn from under 30 US areas were roughly 18 to 100 years old. As handled by the study authors: Estimated nucleated cell counts came from reference gene primer amplification. The repertoire was sequenced with immunoSEQ multiplex PCR; TCRdb's copy has only in-frame clones and lacks some. For V, J and clone size, that table is used; D and trimming come from the DNA. The table lists about 81,000 clones, 80% to 90% of them singletons.

The chain recombines TRBV29-1 with TRBJ1-5; D gene unclear. This TCR was sampled from a woman aged 45-60 years with acute COVID-19. The sequencing sample was made of PBMCs or T cells enriched from blood (not recorded which). Here the CDR3 reads CSVDREVSNQPQHF. The CDR3 nucleotides are TGCAGCGTTGATCGGGAAGTAAGCAATCAGCCCCAGCATTTT.